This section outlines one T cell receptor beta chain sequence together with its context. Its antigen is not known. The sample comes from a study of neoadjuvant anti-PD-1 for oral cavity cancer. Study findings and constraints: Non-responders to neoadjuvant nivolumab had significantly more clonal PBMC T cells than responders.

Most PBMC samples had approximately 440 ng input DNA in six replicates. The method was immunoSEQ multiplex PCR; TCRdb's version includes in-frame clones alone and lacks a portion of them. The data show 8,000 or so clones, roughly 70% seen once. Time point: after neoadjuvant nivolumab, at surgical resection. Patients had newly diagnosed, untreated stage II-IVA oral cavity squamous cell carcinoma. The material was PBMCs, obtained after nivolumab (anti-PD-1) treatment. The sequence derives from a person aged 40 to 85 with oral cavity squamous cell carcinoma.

The CDR3 spells CASSRDRESPCDYGYTF. The CDR3 bases are TGCGCCAGCAGTCGGGACAGGGAGTCCCCGTGCGACTATGGCTACACCTTC. The chain links TRBV23-1 to TRBJ1-2; TRBD1 matches 9 bases. TRBV23-1 is an ORF for which the function is uncertain. V was pared by 4 bases and J by 3 bases, with 12 bases of the junction left unmatched. The CDR3 length is 17 residues.